Below, 24 T cell receptor beta chains from the same sample are listed, as sequenced in a study of Tregs in tolerant kidney transplant recipients. Method: immunoSEQ multiplex PCR; TCRdb's copy keeps in-frame clones and lacks some. The table shows about 50,000 clones, with approximately 90% occurring only once. The nonmyeloablative bone marrow transplants came from related graft donors, with transient mixed chimerism. Specimen: CD8+ T cells from blood (PBMCs), collected 12 months after the transplant. Receptors were obtained from a human patient who received a combined kidney and bone marrow transplant. Some T cells may be graft donor cells.

This clone was detected a few times. The V call is TRBV9, the J call TRBJ2-7, with 11 bases that match TRBD1. The length of the CDR3 is 15 residues. Germline CDR1 and CDR2: SGDLS and YYNGEE. The V and J ends lost 2 bases and 3 bases, in that order; junction bases with no gene match: 4. The CDR3 sequence is CASSVTGTGGYEQYF. CDR3 bases: TGTGCCAGCAGCGTCACCGGGACAGGGGGCTACGAGCAGTACTTC.

As to this clone: This same CDR3 is encoded by further DNA sequences in the sample. The V gene is TRBV14, the J gene TRBJ1-6; D is uncertain. Per germline, CDR1 SGHDN and CDR2 FVKESK. There are 16 residues in the CDR3. V was pared by 4 bases and J by 9 bases, with 19 bases between. As DNA, the CDR3 is TGTGCCAGCAGCCCTAGAGGGAGACGTCATTCTTCACCCCTCCACTTT. Its protein is CASSPRGRRHSSPLHF.

V is TRBV6-5 and J is TRBJ1-6; 10 bases align to TRBD1. There are 16 residues in the CDR3. V lost 4 bases to trimming and J lost 8 bases; unmatched junction nucleotides: 8. The germline gives CDR1 MNHEY, CDR2 SVGAGI. The CDR3 loop reads CASSFYLDRGYSPLHF. Written as DNA, the CDR3 is TGTGCCAGCAGTTTTTACCTGGACAGGGGGTATTCACCCCTCCACTTT.

This chain joins TRBV2 and TRBJ2-2; 7 positions agree with TRBD2. The trim removed 8 bases at V and 10 bases at J, leaving 10 bases unmatched. The CDR3 totals 13 residues. The V gene's germline CDR1 is SNHLY and CDR2 FYNNEI. CDR3 region: CASGPGLRSELFF. In DNA form, the CDR3 reads TGTGCCAGCGGGCCGGGACTACGGTCGGAGCTGTTTTTT.

The chain carries TRBV15 and TRBJ1-1; maybe TRBD1 (5 bases). CDR3 size: 16 residues. Trimming took 5 bases from V and 1 from J, leaving 17 bases between them. CDR1 and CDR2 from the germline V gene are LNHNV and YYDKDF (reference sequence). This CDR3 reads CATSGPLGLENTEAFF. The CDR3, as DNA: TGTGCCACCAGCGGGCCATTGGGGCTCGAGAACACTGAAGCTTTCTTT.

V is TRBV6-5 and J is TRBJ2-2; D may be TRBD2 (6 bases). Germline assignment: CDR1 MNHEY and CDR2 SVGAGI. This CDR3 comprises 15 residues. V lost 2 bases and J lost 1, with 8 bases in between. The chain's CDR3 is CASSYDGGNTGELFF. The CDR3 DNA reads TGTGCCAGCAGTTACGACGGGGGGAACACCGGGGAGCTGTTTTTT.

A single count supports this clone. The chain links TRBV29-1 to TRBJ1-5, with D perhaps matching TRBD1 (5 bases). The CDR3 is made up of 12 amino acids. In germline, CDR1 is SQVTM, CDR2 ANQGSEA. V was shortened by 5 bases and J by 3 bases, with 8 bases between the two germline ends. The CDR3 DNA reads as TGCAGCGTTCAGACAGTCAATCAGCCCCAGCATTTT. Translated: CSVQTVNQPQHF.

This sequence joins TRBV9 and TRBJ1-2; 9 positions agree with TRBD1. Trimming cost V 3 bases and J 7 bases; bases outside gene matches: 13. In germline, CDR1 is SGDLS, CDR2 YYNGEE. This CDR3 region has 16 residues. The DNA for the CDR3 is TGTGCCAGCAGCGCATGGGAGACAGGGGGAAGGAGTGGCTACACCTTC. Protein sequence: CASSAWETGGRSGYTF.

This rearrangement joins TRBV9 to TRBJ2-3; 8 bases are a match to TRBD2. There are 15 residues in the CDR3. Germline V gives CDR1 SGDLS, CDR2 YYNGEE. V was pared by 3 bases and J by 6 bases, with 9 bases of the junction left unmatched. In DNA form, the CDR3 reads TGTGCCAGCAGCGCTAGCGGGCTCCTAGGGGATACGCAGTATTTT. The encoded protein is CASSASGLLGDTQYF.

The V gene is TRBV30, the J gene TRBJ1-1; possible D gene TRBD1, 6 bases. Deletions cut 0 bases from V and 6 bases from J, with 14 bases between. The germline V gene has CDR1 GTSNPN and CDR2 SVGIG (reference sequence). CDR3 length: 14 residues. The CDR3 loop is CAWSVFTGIPEAFF. CDR3 in DNA: TGTGCCTGGAGTGTGTTTACAGGGATCCCTGAAGCTTTCTTT.

V usage is TRBV7-3 and J usage is TRBJ2-1; 11 nucleotides agree with TRBD2. The germline gives CDR1 SGHTA, CDR2 FQGTGA. This CDR3 is 15 amino acids long. Trimming removed 5 bases from V and 7 bases from J; junction bases left unmatched: 7. Here the CDR3 DNA reads TGTGCCAGCAGCCATTTAGCGGGAGGGCAGAATGAGCAGTTCTTC. Translation: CASSHLAGGQNEQFF.

The chain combines TRBV15 with TRBJ1-2, with D perhaps matching TRBD1 (6 bases). Germline CDR1 and CDR2: LNHNV and YYDKDF (reference sequence). The CDR3 extends over 18 amino acids. Trimming left V 3 bases short and J 4 bases short, with 24 bases between. The CDR3 reads CATSSISRGGGSPYGYTF. The CDR3 DNA follows: TGTGCCACCAGCAGTATTTCCAGGGGTGGAGGCTCCCCCTATGGCTACACCTTC.

The rearrangement uses TRBV10-3 and TRBJ1-5; D is perhaps TRBD1 (5 bases). This CDR3 is 16 amino acids long. Trimming shortened V by 2 bases and J by 4 bases, and 15 bases separated the two germline ends. Germline CDR1 reads ENHRY; CDR2 reads SYGVKD. Here the CDR3 DNA reads TGTGCCATCAGTGAGCCCCTGTTGGGGGGTAATCAGCCCCAGCATTTT. Protein sequence: CAISEPLLGGNQPQHF.

The chain employs TRBV27 and TRBJ1-2; 8 nucleotides match TRBD1. With 5 bases clipped from V and 4 bases from J, the junction kept 6 bases outside the gene matches. From germline, CDR1 is MNHEY and CDR2 SMNVEV (reference sequence). CDR3 length: 14 residues. The chain's CDR3 is CASSRAGGIYGYTF. The CDR3 coding sequence is TGTGCCAGCAGTCGGGCAGGGGGCATCTATGGCTACACCTTC.

The chain couples TRBV6-1 to TRBJ2-7; 8 nucleotides agree with TRBD1. The V segment lost 11 bases and the J segment 2 bases; nucleotides outside the gene matches: 8. CDR3 length: 13 residues. Germline loops: CDR1 MNHNS, CDR2 SASEGT. The CDR3 DNA is TGTGCCGGAGGGACAGGTACCACCTACGAGCAGTACTTC. Translation: CAGGTGTTYEQYF.

The rearrangement joins TRBV13 to TRBJ2-3, with 9 bases matching TRBD2. Unmatched junction bases numbered 8, after V lost 4 bases and J lost 6 bases. From germline, CDR1 is PRHDT and CDR2 FYEKMQ (reference sequence). The CDR3 has 15 residues. The CDR3 protein is CASSSRTSESDTQYF. CDR3 bases: TGTGCCAGCAGCTCCCGGACTAGCGAGTCTGATACGCAGTATTTT.

This chain links TRBV29-1 with TRBJ1-2; TRBD1 matches 8 bases. With V trimmed by 5 bases and J by 1 base, 6 bases remained unmatched. In germline, CDR1 is SQVTM, CDR2 ANQGSEA. This CDR3 region has 14 residues. The CDR3, as DNA: TGCAGCGTTCGGACAGGGCAAATTAACTATGGCTACACCTTC. Its translation: CSVRTGQINYGYTF. The variable domain in full, with the rest retrieved from reference TRBV29-1 and TRBJ1-2, is SAVISQKPSRDICQRGTSLTIQCQVDSQVTMMFWYRQQPGQSLTLIATANQGSEATYESGFVIDKFPISRPNLTFSTLTVSNMSPEDSSIYLCSVRTGQINYGYTFGSGTRLTVV.

The V call is TRBV27, the J call TRBJ2-7, with no clear D. This CDR3 contains 13 residues. V shed 5 bases and J shed 7 bases, with 15 bases lying between them. Germline loops: CDR1 MNHEY, CDR2 SMNVEV (reference sequence). CDR3 sequence reads: CASSLNPEKEQYF. CDR3 in DNA: TGTGCCAGCAGTCTCAACCCCGAGAAAGAGCAGTACTTC.

V is TRBV4-3 and J is TRBJ2-2, with 12 bases identical to TRBD2. Germline CDR1 reads LGHNA; CDR2 reads YSLEER. V shed 4 bases and J 6 bases; nucleotides not matched to a gene: 3. CDR3 size: 15 residues. The CDR3 sequence: CASSRGTSGSGELFF. The CDR3 DNA is TGCGCCAGCAGCCGAGGGACTAGCGGGTCCGGGGAGCTGTTTTTT.

This clone was seen a single time. The chain couples TRBV5-6 to TRBJ1-5; D is possibly TRBD1 (5 bases). Germline values: CDR1 SGHDT, CDR2 YYEEEE. V was cut by 1 base and J by 4 bases, with 9 bases left in between. The CDR3 totals 14 residues. CDR3 sequence: CASSLYKGNQPQHF. In nucleotides, the CDR3 is TGTGCCAGCAGCTTGTATAAGGGGAATCAGCCCCAGCATTTT.

The chain has TRBV11-2 and TRBJ2-1; 7 bases are a match to TRBD2. The CDR3 is 19 amino acids. V was pared by 1 base and J by 0 bases, with 12 bases of the junction left unmatched. Germline assignment: CDR1 SGHAT and CDR2 FQNNGV. CDR3 in DNA: TGTGCCAGCAGCTTAGTCGGGCTTGTCGGGAGGAGCTCCTACAATGAGCAGTTCTTC. Its translation is CASSLVGLVGRSSYNEQFF. Filled out from reference TRBV11-2 and TRBJ2-1, the complete variable domain reads EAGVAQSPRYKIIEKRQSVAFWCNPISGHATLYWYQQILGQGPKLLIQFQNNGVVDDSQLPKDRFSAERLKGVDSTLKIQPAKLEDSAVYLCASSLVGLVGRSSYNEQFFGPGTRLTVL.

The chain recombines TRBV19 with TRBJ2-1, with 9 bases identical to TRBD1. In germline, CDR1 is LNHDA, CDR2 SQIVND (reference sequence). CDR3 size: 14 residues. V shed 6 bases, J shed 3 bases, and the junction held 3 bases outside the gene matches. Here the CDR3 DNA reads TGTGCCAGTAGAAGGACAGGGGTCTACAATGAGCAGTTCTTC. Its protein product is CASRRTGVYNEQFF.

The chain is built from TRBV6-1 and TRBJ2-7; no reliable D call. Trimming cost V 4 bases and J 1 base, with 8 bases left between them. Germline assignment: CDR1 MNHNS and CDR2 SASEGT. CDR3 length: 13 amino acids. In nucleotides, the CDR3 is TGTGCCAGCAGTGGCAGGCTGTCCTACGAGCAGTACTTC. It codes for CASSGRLSYEQYF.

This clone is deemed medium-sized. The V call is TRBV6-5, the J call TRBJ2-1; D is perhaps TRBD1 (6 bases). The CDR3 consists of 14 residues. Trimming shortened V by 10 bases and J by 2 bases, and 15 bases separated the two germline ends. Germline V gene lookup returns CDR1 MNHEY and CDR2 SVGAGI. CDR3 in amino acids: CATTNRDTYNEQFF. The CDR3, as DNA: TGTGCCACCACAAACCGGGACACCTACAATGAGCAGTTCTTC.